This paragraph covers one T cell receptor beta chain sequence. Antigen unknown. The CDR3 extends 3 residues past the end of the read, so its final part is completed from the germline J gene. V was trimmed by 5 bases and J by 0 bases, leaving 20 bases between them. The CDR3 loop spans 17 amino acids. Germline V gene lookup returns CDR1 PRHDT and CDR2 FYEKMQ (reference sequence). The data are from a study of T cells in women clearing cervical HPV infection. Study-wide background: No precancer developed; the control's incident HPV16 infection cleared within 12 months. General observations from the study: Repertoire richness, not evenness, was significantly elevated in CIN3+ cases versus controls.

Only in-frame clones appear in the TCRdb table, and some are missing; sequencing was by immunoSEQ multiplex PCR. The sample holds 39,000 or so clones. All donors had a single incident cervical HPV16 infection, not prevalent. The genes are TRBV13 and TRBJ2-7; TRBD2 is a possible D gene (6 bases). The source is a woman aged 18 to 75 with a cervical HPV16 infection that either progressed to CIN3+ or cleared (not recorded which). Sequences were obtained from blood buffy coat. The CDR3 DNA, read in part, is TGTGCCAGCAGCCCTGCAGGACGGGGGACCCTCTCCTACGAG. Translated: CASSPAGRGTLSYE. The CDR3 in its entirety is CASSPAGRGTLSYEQYF.